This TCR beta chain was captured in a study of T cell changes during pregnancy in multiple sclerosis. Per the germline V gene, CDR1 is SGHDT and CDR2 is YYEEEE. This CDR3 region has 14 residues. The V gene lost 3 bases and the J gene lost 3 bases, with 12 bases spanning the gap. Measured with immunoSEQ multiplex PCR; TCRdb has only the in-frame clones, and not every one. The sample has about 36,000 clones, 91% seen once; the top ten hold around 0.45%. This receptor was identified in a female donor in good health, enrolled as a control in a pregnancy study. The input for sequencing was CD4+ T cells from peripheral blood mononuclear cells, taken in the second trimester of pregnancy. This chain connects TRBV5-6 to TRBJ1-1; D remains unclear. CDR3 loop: CASSWGVGDTEAFF. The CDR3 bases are TGTGCCAGCAGCTGGGGAGTGGGAGACACTGAAGCTTTCTTT.